What follows are 20 T cell receptor beta chains derived from one specimen sequenced in a study of blood T cell repertoires in COVID-19. The protocol was immunoSEQ multiplex PCR, while the TCRdb copy is restricted to in-frame clones and leaves out a portion. The sample lists around 100,000 clones; 81% were seen once. What was sequenced was peripheral blood. These receptors were obtained from a man in his fifties with acute or convalescent COVID-19.

CDR3 in DNA: TGTGCCAGCAGCTTATACGGGATGAACACTGAAGCTTTCTTT. Translated: CASSLYGMNTEAFF. The chain carries TRBV5-5 and TRBJ1-1; D gene unclear. The germline V gene encodes CDR1 SGHKS and CDR2 YYEKEE (reference sequence). There are 14 residues in the CDR3. Deletions cut 2 bases from V and 0 bases from J, with 8 bases between.

The chain recombines TRBV27 with TRBJ2-3; 7 bases map to TRBD1. V shed 8 bases and J 4 bases; nucleotides not matched to a gene: 6. Germline CDR1 reads MNHEY; CDR2 reads SMNVEV (reference sequence). This CDR3 region has 13 residues. The CDR3 DNA is TGTGCCAGCGGCCGGACAGGTCCAGATACGCAGTATTTT. It translates to CASGRTGPDTQYF.

The chain recombines TRBV30 with TRBJ2-1; 9 positions agree with TRBD1. The CDR3 contains 14 residues. Germline CDR1 is GTSNPN and CDR2 is SVGIG (reference sequence). Trimming cost V 7 bases and J 4 bases; bases outside gene matches: 8. The CDR3 DNA sequence: TGTGCCTTCCGCCGGGACAGGGTTTACAATGAGCAGTTCTTC. Encoded protein: CAFRRDRVYNEQFF.

The V call is TRBV6-6, the J call TRBJ1-5; D ambiguous. V lost 4 bases, J lost 7 bases, and 11 bases lay in between. Germline V gene lookup returns CDR1 MNHNY and CDR2 SVGAGI (reference sequence). The CDR3 consists of 13 residues. CDR3 coding DNA: TGTGCCAGCAGTTCCCCCAGTGAACAGCCCCAGCATTTT. Protein: CASSSPSEQPQHF.

J is TRBJ1-2 and V is TRBV12-3 or TRBV12-4; D uncertain. CDR3 length: 13 amino acids. The germline V and J ends were trimmed by 1 base and 8 bases, with 11 bases remaining between them. The CDR3 nucleotides read TGTGCCAGCAGTTTAGTAAGAGGGCACGGCTACACCTTC. It translates to CASSLVRGHGYTF.

The chain recombines TRBV12-5 with TRBJ2-1; 10 bases are shared with TRBD2. V lost 2 bases, J lost 1 base, and 5 bases stayed unmatched. Germline values: CDR1 LGHNT, CDR2 FRNRAP. The CDR3 totals 17 residues. CDR3 sequence (DNA): TGTGCTAGTGGTTTGACTACTAGCGGGGCTTCCTACAATGAGCAGTTCTTC. It encodes CASGLTTSGASYNEQFF. The full variable domain, its missing parts supplied by reference TRBV12-5 and TRBJ2-1, is DARVTQTPRHKVTEMGQEVTMRCQPILGHNTVFWYRQTMMQGLELLAYFRNRAPLDDSGMPKDRFSAEMPDATLATLKIQPSEPRDSAVYFCASGLTTSGASYNEQFFGPGTRLTVL.

V gene TRBV6-5 combines with J gene TRBJ1-1; D remains ambiguous. The CDR3 has 11 amino acids. V lost 5 bases and J lost 3, with 4 bases in between. CDR1 and CDR2 from the germline V gene are MNHEY and SVGAGI. The CDR3, as DNA: TGTGCCAGCAGTCTTGACACTGAAGCTTTCTTT. Translation: CASSLDTEAFF.

This clone has more than one count but fewer than ten. This chain connects TRBV14 to TRBJ1-2; D unclear. Trimming took off 0 bases at V and 8 bases at J, with 10 bases between the two ends. Germline CDR1 reads SGHDN; CDR2 reads FVKESK. The CDR3 loop spans 13 amino acids. The CDR3 reads CASSQDSSKGYTF. The DNA for the CDR3 is TGTGCCAGCAGCCAAGATTCCAGTAAGGGCTACACCTTC.

The CDR3: CASSYSRDSNYGYTF. The CDR3 nucleotides are TGTGCCAGCAGTTACTCCAGGGATTCTAACTATGGCTACACCTTC. The rearrangement links TRBV6-5 to TRBJ1-2; TRBD1 might be the D (5 bases). CDR3 size: 15 residues. Germline CDR1 and CDR2: MNHEY and SVGAGI. V lost 0 bases, J lost 0 bases, and 8 bases lay in between.

A few counts support this clone. The chain combines TRBV6-5 with TRBJ1-1; 8 nucleotides match TRBD1. The germline CDR1 and CDR2 sequences are MNHEY and SVGAGI. The CDR3 runs to 15 residues. V shed 4 bases and J 4 bases; nucleotides not matched to a gene: 8. The CDR3 here is CASSSGWTGPTEAFF. Written as DNA, the CDR3 is TGTGCCAGCAGTTCGGGTTGGACAGGGCCCACTGAAGCTTTCTTT.

The chain uses TRBV4-1 and TRBJ1-2, with D maybe TRBD1 (5 bases). The CDR3 is 14 residues long. The V gene lost 0 bases and the J gene lost 4 bases, with 9 bases spanning the gap. CDR1 and CDR2 from the germline V gene are MGHRA and YSYEKL. This CDR3 is CASSQDGGSYGYTF. CDR3 coding DNA: TGCGCCAGCAGCCAAGACGGGGGGAGCTATGGCTACACCTTC.

This chain uses TRBV5-1 with TRBJ1-2, with D unclear. Trimming took off 0 bases at V and 3 bases at J, with 9 bases between the two ends. This CDR3 spans 14 amino acids. Germline V lookup: CDR1 SGHRS, CDR2 YFSETQ. The CDR3 DNA follows: TGCGCCAGCAGCTTGGCCTCGGCGGACTATGGCTACACCTTC. Translated: CASSLASADYGYTF.

The gene calls are TRBV28 and TRBJ2-3, with TRBD2 identical over 8 bases. This CDR3 is built from 14 residues. CDR1 is MDHEN and CDR2 is SYDVKM in the germline V gene. V trimming: 7 bases; J trimming: 2 bases; junction bases outside the gene matches: 5. CDR3 region: CASIVAGTTDTQYF. In DNA form, the CDR3 reads TGTGCCAGCATTGTAGCGGGGACCACAGATACGCAGTATTTT.

The J gene is TRBJ2-5, the V gene TRBV6-5; 7 bases fit TRBD2. The germline CDR1 and CDR2 sequences are MNHEY and SVGAGI. J was trimmed by 3 bases and V by 9 bases; bases with no gene match: 4. This CDR3 region has 12 residues. Written as DNA, the CDR3 is TGTGCCAGTGGTACTAGCGAAGAGACCCAGTACTTC. Residues: CASGTSEETQYF.

This chain links TRBV29-1 with TRBJ2-7; 8 bases are shared with TRBD1. There are 16 residues in the CDR3. The V and J ends lost 1 base and 2 bases, in that order; junction bases with no gene match: 10. The germline CDR1 and CDR2 sequences are SQVTM and ANQGSEA. CDR3 amino acids: CSVEGPGGKSAYEQYF. CDR3 nucleotides: TGCAGCGTTGAAGGACCAGGGGGCAAATCGGCCTACGAGCAGTACTTC.

The V gene is TRBV24-1, the J gene TRBJ2-1, with D unresolved. Trimming took 2 bases from V and 1 from J, leaving 8 bases between them. CDR1 and CDR2 (germline): KGHDR, SFDVKD. The CDR3 extends over 15 amino acids. In DNA form, the CDR3 reads TGTGCCACCAGTGATTCCCGGGTGTCCTACAATGAGCAGTTCTTC. Translation: CATSDSRVSYNEQFF.

This clone has a single count. The chain joins TRBV29-1 to TRBJ1-1; weak D call: TRBD1 (5 bases). The CDR3 has 15 residues. V dropped 6 bases and J dropped 7 bases, with 24 bases sitting between them. CDR1 and CDR2 from the germline V gene are SQVTM and ANQGSEA. The DNA for the CDR3 is TGCAGCGTCCCAAACCCCACGGGGGGGAGTAGTGAAGCTTTCTTT. Translated, it gives CSVPNPTGGSSEAFF.

The J gene is TRBJ1-2, the V gene TRBV7-3; 12 nucleotides align to TRBD1. The trim removed 4 bases at V and 7 bases at J, leaving 4 bases unmatched. This CDR3 comprises 14 residues. The germline V gene has CDR1 SGHTA and CDR2 FQGTGA. CDR3 DNA sequence: TGTGCCAGCAGCTCGGGACAGGGGGCGCTTGGCTACACCTTC. This codes for CASSSGQGALGYTF.

The CDR3 reads CASTGTGYNEQYF. For the CDR3, the DNA is TGTGCCAGTACCGGGACAGGGTATAACGAGCAGTACTTC. The genes are TRBV28 and TRBJ2-7, with 9 bases fitting TRBD1. The CDR3 is 13 amino acids. Germline V gene sequence: CDR1 MDHEN, CDR2 SYDVKM. The J segment lost 5 bases and the V segment lost 9 bases, leaving 8 bases of the junction unmatched.

The chain couples TRBV5-1 to TRBJ2-3, with D hard to call. V lost 4 bases and J 0 bases, leaving 12 bases between the germline ends. CDR3 length: 15 amino acids. Germline CDR1 SGHRS, CDR2 YFSETQ. In nucleotides, the CDR3 is TGCGCCAGCAGCCGGAGCGAGTCTAGCACAGATACGCAGTATTTT. As protein: CASSRSESSTDTQYF.